The 22 T cell receptor beta chains below all came from one sample that was sequenced in a study of cytomegalovirus exposure and HLA in healthy donors. Use of 60 Vbeta and 13 Jbeta primers characterized the PCR. The repertoire was sequenced with immunoSEQ multiplex PCR; TCRdb's copy has only in-frame clones and lacks some. The sample features 60,000 to 85,000 clones, with roughly an eighth in its top ten. The sequencing sample was made of PBMCs. The source is a man aged 45-65 years in good health and CMV-seropositive.

About this clone itself: Other nucleotide sequences in the sample specify the same CDR3. This chain uses TRBV30 with TRBJ1-3; tentatively, D is TRBD1 (5 bases). CDR3 length equals 13 residues. Germline V gene sequence: CDR1 GTSNPN, CDR2 SVGIG (reference sequence). Trimming removed 2 bases from V and 0 bases from J, with 5 bases in between. CDR3: CAWSRGSGNTIYF. The CDR3 bases are TGTGCCTGGAGTAGGGGCTCTGGAAACACCATATATTTT.

The chain combines TRBV5-1 with TRBJ2-3; 9 bases line up with TRBD1. With V trimmed by 5 bases and J by 3 bases, 7 bases remained unmatched. In germline, CDR1 is SGHRS, CDR2 YFSETQ. CDR3 length: 15 residues. The CDR3, as DNA: TGCGCCAGCAGACCAAGGGACAGGGTAACAGATACGCAGTATTTT. Amino acids: CASRPRDRVTDTQYF.

This sequence joins TRBV18 and TRBJ1-1, with D tentatively TRBD1 (5 bases). V lost 0 bases and J lost 2, with 7 bases in between. The length of the CDR3 is 14 residues. The germline gives CDR1 KGHSH, CDR2 LQKENI. The CDR3 bases are TGTGCCAGCTCACCACCGGGGCGAAACACTGAAGCTTTCTTT. Encoded protein: CASSPPGRNTEAFF.

The chain is built from TRBV5-1 and TRBJ1-1, with TRBD1 matching over 8 bases. This CDR3 region has 18 residues. Germline CDR1 reads SGHRS; CDR2 reads YFSETQ. Unmatched junction bases numbered 14, after V lost 1 base and J lost 3 bases. The CDR3: CASSLLRTGSVLDTEAFF. CDR3 sequence (DNA): TGCGCCAGCAGCTTGTTGCGGACAGGGTCGGTTTTGGACACTGAAGCTTTCTTT.

The rearrangement uses TRBV9 and TRBJ2-1, with D perhaps TRBD2 (6 bases). The V end lost 3 bases, the J end lost 5 bases, and 9 bases lay between the germline ends. Germline V gene sequence: CDR1 SGDLS, CDR2 YYNGEE. The CDR3 spans 13 residues. The CDR3 coding sequence is TGTGCCAGCAGCGCGGGACTGAACAATGAGCAGTTCTTC. Its translation: CASSAGLNNEQFF.

This rearrangement joins TRBV7-9 to TRBJ2-1, with TRBD2 matching 11 bases. Per the germline V gene, CDR1 is SEHNR and CDR2 is FQNEAQ (reference sequence). CDR3 length: 16 amino acids. With 3 bases clipped from V and 6 bases from J, the junction kept 7 bases outside the gene matches. The CDR3 DNA is TGTGCCAGCAGCTTTTCTAGCGGGGGGCACCGCAATGAGCAGTTCTTC. Its protein is CASSFSSGGHRNEQFF.

This chain connects TRBV30 to TRBJ2-5; a weak D match, TRBD2 (5 bases). This CDR3 has 11 residues. The V end lost 8 bases, the J end lost 5 bases, and 12 bases lay between the germline ends. Germline V gene sequence: CDR1 GTSNPN, CDR2 SVGIG (reference sequence). CDR3 sequence reads: CARGSRETQYF. CDR3 DNA sequence: TGTGCCCGGGGATCTAGGGAGACCCAGTACTTC. The entire variable domain, with the rest obtained from reference TRBV30 and TRBJ2-5, is as follows: SQTIHQWPATLVQPVGSPLSLECTVEGTSNPNLYWYRQAAGRGLQLLFYSVGIGQISSEVPQNLSASRPQDRQFILSSKKLLLSDSGFYLCARGSRETQYFGPGTRLLVL.

The chain's CDR3 is CASSPGGNEQYV. The CDR3 DNA sequence: TGTGCCAGCAGCCCCGGGGGGAACGAGCAGTACGTC. This rearrangement joins TRBV6-5 to TRBJ2-7; 7 bases fit TRBD2. The CDR3 loop spans 12 amino acids. The trim removed 6 bases at V and 5 bases at J, leaving 4 bases unmatched. The germline V gene encodes CDR1 MNHEY and CDR2 SVGAGI.

Comments on this clone: Other DNA sequences in this sample translate to the same CDR3. The CDR3 DNA reads as TGTGCCCCAAGCAAGTTGGAGGGTCTAGCGGTTAGCACAGATACGCAGTATTTT. Amino acids: CAPSKLEGLAVSTDTQYF. J is TRBJ2-3 and V is TRBV19; 7 nucleotides match TRBD2. The CDR3 is 18 residues long. Losses at the gene ends were 11 bases for V and 0 bases for J; bases not matched to a gene: 20. Germline V lookup: CDR1 LNHDA, CDR2 SQIVND (reference sequence).

V usage is TRBV15 and J usage is TRBJ2-2, with a weak D call TRBD2 (6 bases). V lost 5 bases and J lost 10, with 14 bases in between. The germline CDR1 and CDR2 sequences are LNHNV and YYDKDF (reference sequence). The CDR3 is 13 amino acids. CDR3 DNA sequence: TGTGCCACCAGCCCAGGAGGAGGGTTGGAGCTGTTTTTT. This gives the protein CATSPGGGLELFF.

V gene TRBV10-3 combines with J gene TRBJ1-2; D remains unclear. Per the germline V gene, CDR1 is ENHRY and CDR2 is SYGVKD. V was pared by 3 bases and J by 3 bases, with 11 bases between. CDR3 length: 14 residues. The CDR3 DNA reads as TGTGCCATCAGTGACCGGGGTTCCCACTATGGCTACACCTTC. This gives the protein CAISDRGSHYGYTF.

This chain joins TRBV5-1 and TRBJ2-5; tentatively, D is TRBD1 (5 bases). The CDR3 is 13 amino acids. Trimming left V 0 bases short and J 5 bases short, with 8 bases between. CDR1 is SGHRS and CDR2 is YFSETQ in the germline V gene. The CDR3 protein is CASSLGPGETQYF. The CDR3 DNA is TGCGCCAGCAGCTTGGGGCCAGGGGAGACCCAGTACTTC.

The chain combines TRBV5-8 with TRBJ1-5; D not resolved. Germline CDR1 and CDR2: SGHTS and YDEGEE. The CDR3 consists of 14 residues. The V end was cut by 4 bases, the J end by 0 bases, with 8 bases between. Written as DNA, the CDR3 is TGTGCCAGCAGCCCGGGATTTAGCAATCAGCCCCAGCATTTT. Amino acids: CASSPGFSNQPQHF.

This chain links TRBV5-1 with TRBJ2-7; maybe TRBD2 (6 bases). In germline, CDR1 is SGHRS, CDR2 YFSETQ. The V end lost 4 bases, the J end lost 5 bases, and 16 bases lay between the germline ends. The CDR3 is 14 amino acids. The CDR3 nucleotides read TGCGCCAGCAGCCCCGGGGACTGGAGGAACGAGCAGTACTTC. It encodes CASSPGDWRNEQYF.

The chain uses TRBV23-1 and TRBJ2-7; tentatively, D is TRBD1 (5 bases). TRBV23-1 has ORF status, its function being uncertain. The V gene lost 0 bases and the J gene lost 2 bases, with 20 bases spanning the gap. This CDR3 is built from 18 residues. The CDR3 bases are TGCGCCAGCAGTCAATCGAAGGGGTCGACCCCTCTGGCCTACGAGCAGTACGTC. Encoded protein: CASSQSKGSTPLAYEQYV.

The J gene is TRBJ2-7, the V gene TRBV5-5; D is unclear. This CDR3 has 16 residues. V lost 0 bases and J 3 bases, leaving 16 bases between the germline ends. Looked up from germline, CDR1 is SGHKS and CDR2 is YYEKEE (reference sequence). CDR3 residues: CASSLAGSLLLYEQYF. Here the CDR3 DNA reads TGTGCCAGCAGCTTGGCCGGGTCCCTCCTTCTCTACGAGCAGTACTTC. Variable domain in full (rest from reference TRBV5-5 and TRBJ2-7): DAGVTQSPTHLIKTRGQQVTLRCSPISGHKSVSWYQQVLGQGPQFIFQYYEKEERGRGNFPDRFSARQFPNYSSELNVNALLLGDSALYLCASSLAGSLLLYEQYFGPGTRLTVT.

The rearrangement links TRBV5-4 to TRBJ2-5; 8 nucleotides align to TRBD1. The CDR3 spans 15 residues. The germline CDR1 and CDR2 sequences are SGHNT and YYREEE (reference sequence). V dropped 4 bases and J dropped 4; count of bases not matched to a gene: 9. Written as DNA, the CDR3 is TGTGCCAGCAGCCGCCTACAGGGGGTTGGAGAGACCCAGTACTTC. The encoded protein is CASSRLQGVGETQYF.

The chain carries TRBV18 and TRBJ1-1, with D uncertain. Trimming shortened V by 0 bases and J by 4 bases, and 12 bases separated the two germline ends. This CDR3 has 15 amino acids. Germline loops: CDR1 KGHSH, CDR2 LQKENI. CDR3 sequence reads: CASSPPGSGGTEAFF. CDR3 sequence (DNA): TGTGCCAGCTCACCACCGGGGAGCGGCGGCACTGAAGCTTTCTTT.

This chain joins TRBV19 and TRBJ1-5; D is undetermined. The germline V gene encodes CDR1 LNHDA and CDR2 SQIVND (reference sequence). The germline V and J ends were trimmed by 4 bases and 9 bases, with 13 bases remaining between them. The CDR3 length is 13 residues. CDR3 region: CASSKSPLGPQHF. The CDR3 nucleotides read TGTGCCAGTAGTAAGTCTCCCCTAGGGCCCCAGCATTTT.

The genes are TRBV6-1 and TRBJ2-7; D is unclear. CDR1 MNHNS and CDR2 SASEGT come from the germline V gene. V was shortened by 4 bases and J by 7 bases, with 11 bases between the two germline ends. This CDR3 spans 12 amino acids. CDR3 protein: CASSGYKREQYV. CDR3 nucleotide sequence: TGTGCCAGCAGTGGTTATAAGAGGGAGCAGTACGTC.

V is TRBV29-1 and J is TRBJ2-3; no firm D call. Germline V gives CDR1 SQVTM, CDR2 ANQGSEA. V was pared by 7 bases and J by 5 bases, with 13 bases between. This CDR3 comprises 12 residues. The CDR3 loop reads CSAPLEEDTQYF. CDR3 DNA: TGCAGCGCCCCTCTAGAGGAAGATACGCAGTATTTT.

The chain employs TRBV28 and TRBJ2-7; 7 bases map to TRBD1. The length of the CDR3 is 14 residues. Per germline, CDR1 MDHEN and CDR2 SYDVKM. V was pared by 4 bases and J by 3 bases, with 6 bases of the junction left unmatched. CDR3 sequence reads: CASSSPGTVYEQYF. The CDR3 DNA reads TGTGCCAGCAGTTCCCCAGGGACAGTCTACGAGCAGTACTTC.